The clone carrying this TCR beta chain was observed many times. This sample is part of a study of early T cells in non-severe SARS-CoV-2 infection. Overall study: Sequencing input comprised bulk RNA from unsorted whole blood; chain pairing was not available.

Trimming removed 1 base at V and 4 bases at J, with 14 bases between. The CDR3 spans 15 residues. Germline V lookup: CDR1 SGHVS, CDR2 FQNEAQ. cDNA molecules, individually, were tagged with unique molecular identifiers. TCRdb processed the 5' RACE reads anew with MiXCR; each CDR3 protein has one entry. The profile shows 86,000 or so distinct CDR3 sequences, 6% to 7% of them singletons. Sequenced: whole blood. The chain carries TRBV7-8 and TRBJ2-7, with D perhaps TRBD2 (6 bases). The sequence was obtained from an adult who was a healthcare worker with PCR-confirmed SARS-CoV-2 infection or an uninfected control (not recorded which). The chain's CDR3 is CASSLGLGGGYEQYF. The CDR3 nucleotides are TGTGCCAGCAGCTTAGGACTGGGAGGCGGGTACGAGCAGTACTTC.